This T cell receptor beta chain was identified during a study of cytomegalovirus exposure and HLA in healthy donors. Across the study: An analysis done earlier identified approximately 120 million unique TCR beta sequences from about 179 million T cells. Study observations and caveats: The CMV antigen specificity of a few CMV-associated chains was confirmed through in vitro analysis. Within an earlier analysis, most TCR beta V segments proved productive either about 90% or about 30% of the time. Available immune exposure information covered CMV serostatus only.

This clone was counted only a few times. Its antigen is as yet unknown. The PCR ran on 60 Vbeta and 13 Jbeta primers. TCRdb's table, derived via immunoSEQ multiplex PCR, lists solely in-frame clones and lacks some. Among roughly 100,000 clones, roughly 75% were seen once, and the ten largest hold 2% to 3%. CDR1 is SQVTM, CDR2 ANQGSEA, per germline. V lost 4 bases and J lost 0, with 4 bases in between. This CDR3 is 12 amino acids long. The sequence derives from a man in his forties or fifties in good health and CMV-seronegative. Sequenced sample: PBMCs. The chain employs TRBV29-1 and TRBJ1-3, with D uncertain. CDR3 sequence: CSVGVSGNTIYF. CDR3 nucleotides: TGCAGCGTTGGAGTCTCTGGAAACACCATATATTTT.